This TCR beta chain was sequenced in a study of T cells expressing NK-cell markers. The wider study: Underlying the TCR beta repertoires were sorted CD3+CD56+NKG2C+, CD3+CD56+NKG2C- and CD3+CD56-NKG2C+ T cells. HCMV seropositivity characterized seven of the eight sequenced donors, and seronegativity one. Whole-study results and caveats: Five or six of the donors carried dominant NKG2C+ clonotypes that took up about 1.0-7.0% of their CD8+ T cells.

Germline assignment: CDR1 DFQATT and CDR2 SNEGSKA (reference sequence). This CDR3 has 14 residues. As to this clonotype: Its antigen is not identified.

The authors made TCR beta cDNA libraries by 5'RACE template switching. This switching added a universal primer site and UMIs. TCRdb reanalyzed the 5' RACE reads and collapses them to one entry per CDR3 protein, without DNA. The sample data list 150,000 to 160,000 distinct CDR3 sequences. The sequence was collected from a woman aged 50 to 65 in good health. Sequencing was carried out using blood T cells: a sorted CD56 or NKG2C T cell subset, CD4+ or CD8+ T cells, or bulk PBMC T cells (not recorded which). The chain uses TRBV20-1 and TRBJ1-1; the TCRdb call, TRBD1, lacks DNA for checking. CDR3 region: CSAGGQGMNTEAFF.